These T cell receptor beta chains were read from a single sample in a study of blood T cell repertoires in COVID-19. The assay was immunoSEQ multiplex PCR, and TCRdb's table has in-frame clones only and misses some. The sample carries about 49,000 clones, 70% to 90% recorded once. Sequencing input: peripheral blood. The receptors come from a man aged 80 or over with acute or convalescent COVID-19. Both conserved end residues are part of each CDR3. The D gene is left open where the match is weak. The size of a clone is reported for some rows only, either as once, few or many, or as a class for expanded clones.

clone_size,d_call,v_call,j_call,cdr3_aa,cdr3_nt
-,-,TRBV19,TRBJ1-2,CASSADSRQRSKENGYTF,TGTGCCAGTAGTGCCGACAGCCGACAACGCTCAAAGGAAAATGGCTACACCTTC
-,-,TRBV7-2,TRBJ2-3,CASSLRWGDTQYF,TGTGCCAGCAGCTTAAGGTGGGGCGATACGCAGTATTTT
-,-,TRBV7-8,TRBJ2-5,CASSPLSGTRNKETQYF,TGTGCCAGCAGTCCACTCTCCGGGACAAGGAACAAAGAGACCCAGTACTTC
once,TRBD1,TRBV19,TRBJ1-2,CASSIGGQANYGYTF,TGTGCCAGTAGTATCGGTGGACAGGCTAACTATGGCTACACCTTC
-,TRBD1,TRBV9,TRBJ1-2,CASSDKGQLLYGYTF,TGTGCCAGCAGCGATAAGGGACAGCTACTTTATGGCTACACCTTC
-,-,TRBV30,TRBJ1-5,CAYGLAPNQPQHF,TGTGCCTACGGACTGGCCCCAAATCAGCCCCAGCATTTT
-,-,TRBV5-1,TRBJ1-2,CASSPGGLDNYGYTF,TGCGCCAGCAGCCCTGGGGGGTTAGACAACTATGGCTACACCTTC
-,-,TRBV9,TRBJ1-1,CASSVEAGTEAFF,TGTGCCAGCAGCGTAGAGGCGGGTACTGAAGCTTTCTTT
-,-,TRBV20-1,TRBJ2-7,CSATTGGEQYF,TGCAGTGCTACAACAGGTGGCGAGCAGTACTTC
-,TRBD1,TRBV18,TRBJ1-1,CASSQDRDDTEAFF,TGTGCCAGCTCTCAGGACAGGGACGACACTGAAGCTTTCTTT
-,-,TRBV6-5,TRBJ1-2,CATQDSGYGYTF,TGTGCCACCCAAGACTCGGGCTATGGCTACACCTTC
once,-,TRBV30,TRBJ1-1,CAWSDSLNTEAFF,TGTGCCTGGAGCGACTCTTTGAACACTGAAGCTTTCTTT
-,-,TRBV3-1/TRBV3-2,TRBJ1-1,CASSLNPGSEAFF,TGTGCCAGCAGCCTAAACCCCGGGTCTGAAGCTTTCTTT
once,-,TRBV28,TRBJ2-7,CASSLVAGAPFNYEQYF,TGTGCCAGCAGTTTAGTAGCAGGGGCCCCTTTTAACTACGAGCAGTACTTC
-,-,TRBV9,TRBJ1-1,CASSVASNTEAFF,TGTGCCAGCAGCGTAGCGTCGAACACTGAAGCTTTCTTT
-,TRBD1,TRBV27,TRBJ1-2,CASRRQGNYDGYTF,TGTGCCAGCAGACGACAGGGGAATTATGACGGCTACACCTTC
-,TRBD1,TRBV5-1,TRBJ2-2,CASSLVGQGAAGELFF,TGCGCCAGCAGCTTGGTTGGACAGGGAGCGGCCGGGGAGCTGTTTTTT
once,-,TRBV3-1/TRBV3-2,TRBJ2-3,CASSQRGGVLDTQYF,TGTGCCAGCAGCCAAAGGGGCGGGGTGCTAGATACGCAGTATTTT
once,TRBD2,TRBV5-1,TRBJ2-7,CASSPGEGPYEQYF,TGCGCCAGCAGCCCCGGGGAGGGCCCCTACGAGCAGTACTTC
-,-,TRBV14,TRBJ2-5,CASSQGGTQYF,TGTGCCAGCAGCCAAGGAGGGACCCAGTACTTC
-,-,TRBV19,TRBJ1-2,CASSRGDDTNYGYTF,TGTGCCAGTAGTCGGGGGGACGACACTAACTATGGCTACACCTTC
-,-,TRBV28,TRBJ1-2,CASISDRVSGYTF,TGTGCCAGCATTAGTGACAGAGTTAGTGGCTACACCTTC
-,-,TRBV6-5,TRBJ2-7,CASRFAGMDEQYF,TGTGCCAGCAGGTTCGCAGGGATGGACGAGCAGTACTTC
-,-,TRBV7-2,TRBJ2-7,CASGLPRQGIYEQYF,TGTGCCAGCGGTCTCCCGAGGCAGGGTATCTACGAGCAGTACTTC
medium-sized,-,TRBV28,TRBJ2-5,CASSAGKRTQYF,TGTGCCAGCAGTGCAGGGAAGCGAACCCAGTACTTC
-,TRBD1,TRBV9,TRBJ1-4,CASSVEGSTGAKLFF,TGTGCCAGCAGCGTAGAGGGCAGTACAGGGGCAAAACTGTTTTTT
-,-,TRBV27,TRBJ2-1,CASSFTSQGNEQFF,TGTGCCAGCAGTTTTACTAGCCAGGGCAATGAGCAGTTCTTC
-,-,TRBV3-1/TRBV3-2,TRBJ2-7,CASSQASLEQYF,TGTGCCAGCAGCCAAGCGTCCCTCGAGCAGTACTTC
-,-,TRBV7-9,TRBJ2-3,CASSLAYGDTSTDTQYF,TGTGCCAGCAGCTTAGCGTACGGCGACACGAGCACAGATACGCAGTATTTT
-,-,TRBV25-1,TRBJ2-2,CASSEPGRGSGELFF,TGTGCCAGCAGTGAGCCGGGGAGGGGGAGCGGGGAGCTGTTTTTT
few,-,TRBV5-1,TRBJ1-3,CASSSEPGSGNTIYF,TGCGCCAGCAGCTCCGAGCCGGGTTCTGGAAACACCATATATTTT
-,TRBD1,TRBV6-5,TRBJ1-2,CASSSLTGAAPYGYTF,TGTGCCAGCAGTTCTCTAACAGGGGCGGCACCCTATGGCTACACCTTC
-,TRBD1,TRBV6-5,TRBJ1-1,CASSFRRGHTEAFF,TGTGCCAGCAGTTTCCGCAGGGGGCACACTGAAGCTTTCTTT
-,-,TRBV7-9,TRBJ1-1,CASSLGGLGTEAFF,TGTGCCAGCAGTTTGGGGGGGCTTGGCACTGAAGCTTTCTTT
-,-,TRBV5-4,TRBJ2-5,CASSPTPGVQETQYF,TGTGCCAGCAGCCCTACCCCGGGGGTCCAAGAGACCCAGTACTTC
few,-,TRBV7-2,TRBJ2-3,CASSLQFTDTQYF,TGTGCCAGCAGCTTACAGTTTACAGATACGCAGTATTTT